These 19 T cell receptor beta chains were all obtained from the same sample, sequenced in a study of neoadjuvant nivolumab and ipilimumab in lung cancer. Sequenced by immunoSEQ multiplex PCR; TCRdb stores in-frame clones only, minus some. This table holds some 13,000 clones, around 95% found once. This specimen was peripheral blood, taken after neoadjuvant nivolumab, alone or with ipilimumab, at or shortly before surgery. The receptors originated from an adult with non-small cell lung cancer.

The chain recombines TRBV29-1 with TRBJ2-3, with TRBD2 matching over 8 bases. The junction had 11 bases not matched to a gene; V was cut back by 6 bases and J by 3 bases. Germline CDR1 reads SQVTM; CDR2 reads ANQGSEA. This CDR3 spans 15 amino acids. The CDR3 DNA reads TGCAGCGTCCTACTAGCGGCCCTTTTGACAGATACGCAGTATTTT. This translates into CSVLLAALLTDTQYF.

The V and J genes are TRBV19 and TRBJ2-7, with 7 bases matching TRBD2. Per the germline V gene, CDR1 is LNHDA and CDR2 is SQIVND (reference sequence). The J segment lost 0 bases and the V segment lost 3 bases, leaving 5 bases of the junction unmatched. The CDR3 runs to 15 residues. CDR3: CASSIYSGPSYEQYF. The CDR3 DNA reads TGTGCCAGTAGTATCTATAGCGGGCCCTCCTACGAGCAGTACTTC.

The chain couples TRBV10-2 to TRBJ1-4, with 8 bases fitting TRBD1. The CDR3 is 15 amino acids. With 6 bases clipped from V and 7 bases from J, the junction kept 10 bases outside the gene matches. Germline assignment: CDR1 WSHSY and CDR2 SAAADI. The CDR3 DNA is TGCGCCAGCAGCCCAGGGGGCTATCGTCGTGAAAAACTGTTTTTT. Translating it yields CASSPGGYRREKLFF.

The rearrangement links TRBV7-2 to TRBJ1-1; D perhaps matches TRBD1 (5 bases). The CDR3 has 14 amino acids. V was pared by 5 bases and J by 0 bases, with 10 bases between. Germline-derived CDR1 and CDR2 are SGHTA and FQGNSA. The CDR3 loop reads CASSRQHMNTEAFF. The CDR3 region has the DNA TGTGCCAGCAGCCGACAGCACATGAACACTGAAGCTTTCTTT.

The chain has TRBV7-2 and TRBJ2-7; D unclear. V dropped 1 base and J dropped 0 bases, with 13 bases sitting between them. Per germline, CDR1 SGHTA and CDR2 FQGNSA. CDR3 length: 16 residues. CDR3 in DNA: TGTGCCAGCAGCTTAGACGGGCCCCCGAGCTCCTACGAGCAGTACTTC. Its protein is CASSLDGPPSSYEQYF.

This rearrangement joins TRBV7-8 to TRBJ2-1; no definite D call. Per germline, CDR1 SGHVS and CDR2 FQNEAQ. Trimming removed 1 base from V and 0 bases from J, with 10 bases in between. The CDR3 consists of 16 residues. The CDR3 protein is CASSLVPLSSYNEQFF. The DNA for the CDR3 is TGTGCCAGCAGCTTAGTTCCTCTGAGCTCCTACAATGAGCAGTTCTTC.

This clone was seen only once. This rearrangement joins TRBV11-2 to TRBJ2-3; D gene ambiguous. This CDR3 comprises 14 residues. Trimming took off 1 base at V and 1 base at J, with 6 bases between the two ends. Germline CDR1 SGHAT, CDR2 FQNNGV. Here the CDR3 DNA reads TGTGCCAGCAGCTTAGTCTACGGCACAGATACGCAGTATTTT. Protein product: CASSLVYGTDTQYF. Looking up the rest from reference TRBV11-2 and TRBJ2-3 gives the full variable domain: EAGVAQSPRYKIIEKRQSVAFWCNPISGHATLYWYQQILGQGPKLLIQFQNNGVVDDSQLPKDRFSAERLKGVDSTLKIQPAKLEDSAVYLCASSLVYGTDTQYFGPGTRLTVL.

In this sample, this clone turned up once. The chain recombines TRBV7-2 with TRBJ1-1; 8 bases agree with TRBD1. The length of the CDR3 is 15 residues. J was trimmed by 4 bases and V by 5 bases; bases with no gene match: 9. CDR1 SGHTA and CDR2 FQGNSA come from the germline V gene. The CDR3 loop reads CASSRPQGAVTEAFF. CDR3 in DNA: TGTGCCAGCAGCCGACCCCAGGGGGCAGTCACTGAAGCTTTCTTT.

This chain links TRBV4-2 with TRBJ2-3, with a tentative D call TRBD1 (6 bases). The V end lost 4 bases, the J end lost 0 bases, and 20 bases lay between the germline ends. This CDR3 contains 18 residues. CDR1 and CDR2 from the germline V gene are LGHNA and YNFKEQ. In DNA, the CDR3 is TGTGCCAGCAGCCCCGGACTGGATACAGGGCCCAGCACAGATACGCAGTATTTT. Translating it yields CASSPGLDTGPSTDTQYF.

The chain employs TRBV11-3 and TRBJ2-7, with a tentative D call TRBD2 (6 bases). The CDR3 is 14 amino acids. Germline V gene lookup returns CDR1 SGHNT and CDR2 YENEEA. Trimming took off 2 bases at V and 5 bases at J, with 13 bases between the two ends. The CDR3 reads CASSLTGSRDEQYF. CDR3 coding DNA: TGTGCCAGCAGCTTAACCGGGAGTCGTGACGAGCAGTACTTC.

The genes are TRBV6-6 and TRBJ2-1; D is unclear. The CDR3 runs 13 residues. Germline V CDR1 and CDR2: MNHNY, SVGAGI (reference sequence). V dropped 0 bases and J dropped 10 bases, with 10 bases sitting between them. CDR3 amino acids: CASSYSMYVEQFF. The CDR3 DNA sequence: TGTGCCAGCAGTTACTCGATGTACGTGGAGCAGTTCTTC.

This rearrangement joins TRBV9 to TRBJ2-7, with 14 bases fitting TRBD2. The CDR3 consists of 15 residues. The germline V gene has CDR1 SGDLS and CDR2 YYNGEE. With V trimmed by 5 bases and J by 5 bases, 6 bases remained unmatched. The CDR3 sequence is CASRPGLAGVDEQYF. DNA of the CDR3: TGTGCCAGCAGACCGGGACTAGCGGGAGTCGACGAGCAGTACTTC.

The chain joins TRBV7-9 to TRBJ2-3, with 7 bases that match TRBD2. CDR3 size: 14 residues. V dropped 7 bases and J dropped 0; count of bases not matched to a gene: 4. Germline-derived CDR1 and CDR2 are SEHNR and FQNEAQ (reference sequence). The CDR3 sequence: CASKTGGSTDTQYF. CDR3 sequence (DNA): TGTGCCAGCAAAACGGGGGGTAGCACAGATACGCAGTATTTT.

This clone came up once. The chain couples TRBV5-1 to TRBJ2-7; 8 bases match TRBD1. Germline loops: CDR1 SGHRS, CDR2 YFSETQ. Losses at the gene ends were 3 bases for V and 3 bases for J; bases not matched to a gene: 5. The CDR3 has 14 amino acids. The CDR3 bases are TGCGCCAGCAGCTGGGGGGACAGGATCTACGAGCAGTACTTC. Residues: CASSWGDRIYEQYF.

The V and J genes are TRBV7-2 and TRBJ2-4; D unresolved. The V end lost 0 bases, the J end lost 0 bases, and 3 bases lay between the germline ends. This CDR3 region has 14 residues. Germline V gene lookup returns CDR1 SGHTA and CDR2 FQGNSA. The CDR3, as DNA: TGTGCCAGCAGCTTAGCGGGAGCCAAAAACATTCAGTACTTC. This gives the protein CASSLAGAKNIQYF.

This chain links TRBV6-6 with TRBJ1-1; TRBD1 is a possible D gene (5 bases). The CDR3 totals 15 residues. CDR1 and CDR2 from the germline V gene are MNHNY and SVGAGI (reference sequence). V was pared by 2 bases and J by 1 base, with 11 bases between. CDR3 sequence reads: CASSYGAGSNTEAFF. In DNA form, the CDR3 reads TGTGCCAGCAGTTACGGGGCAGGGTCGAACACTGAAGCTTTCTTT.

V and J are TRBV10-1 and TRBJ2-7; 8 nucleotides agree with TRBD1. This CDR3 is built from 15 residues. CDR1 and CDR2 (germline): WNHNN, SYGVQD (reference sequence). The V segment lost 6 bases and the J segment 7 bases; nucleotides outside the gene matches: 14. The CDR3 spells CASRMTTGAQGEQYF. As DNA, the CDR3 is TGCGCCAGCAGGATGACGACAGGGGCCCAGGGGGAGCAGTACTTC.

The CDR3 coding sequence is TGTGCCAGCAGCCAAGGACAGGGCCCTTTTGACTATGGCTACACCTTC. Protein sequence: CASSQGQGPFDYGYTF. J is TRBJ1-2 and V is TRBV6-6, with 8 bases identical to TRBD1. This CDR3 spans 16 amino acids. The germline V gene encodes CDR1 MNHNY and CDR2 SVGAGI (reference sequence). V dropped 6 bases and J dropped 3; count of bases not matched to a gene: 12.

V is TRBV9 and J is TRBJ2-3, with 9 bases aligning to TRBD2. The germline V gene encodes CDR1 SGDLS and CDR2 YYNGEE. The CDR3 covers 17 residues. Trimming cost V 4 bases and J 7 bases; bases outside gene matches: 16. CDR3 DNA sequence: TGTGCCAGCAGCCCCGTTAATGTGCGGGAGGGGCTGAATACGCAGTATTTT. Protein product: CASSPVNVREGLNTQYF. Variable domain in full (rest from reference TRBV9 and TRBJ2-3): DSGVTQTPKHLITATGQRVTLRCSPRSGDLSVYWYQQSLDQGLQFLIQYYNGEERAKGNILERFSAQQFPDLHSELNLSSLELGDSALYFCASSPVNVREGLNTQYFGPGTRLTVL.